The source of this T cell receptor beta chain is a study of blood T cells in healthy people across ages. The CDR3 sequence is 14 residues long. Trimming removed 5 bases at V and 3 bases at J, with 11 bases between. Germline CDR1 reads SEHNR; CDR2 reads FQNEAQ (reference sequence). A second PCR of roughly 7 to 11 cycles used a sample-barcoded 5' primer and a J-beta primer mix. TCRdb re-called the 5' RACE reads with MiXCR, one entry per CDR3 protein. This table holds about 1,000,000 distinct CDR3 sequences, over 35% found once. This clonotype was seen only once. The receptor comes from a woman aged 55 to 70 in good health. Input material: blood. V is TRBV7-9 and J is TRBJ2-4, with D uncertain. CDR3: CASSPTVDKNIQYF. CDR3 nucleotide sequence: TGTGCCAGCAGCCCTACAGTTGACAAAAACATTCAGTACTTC.